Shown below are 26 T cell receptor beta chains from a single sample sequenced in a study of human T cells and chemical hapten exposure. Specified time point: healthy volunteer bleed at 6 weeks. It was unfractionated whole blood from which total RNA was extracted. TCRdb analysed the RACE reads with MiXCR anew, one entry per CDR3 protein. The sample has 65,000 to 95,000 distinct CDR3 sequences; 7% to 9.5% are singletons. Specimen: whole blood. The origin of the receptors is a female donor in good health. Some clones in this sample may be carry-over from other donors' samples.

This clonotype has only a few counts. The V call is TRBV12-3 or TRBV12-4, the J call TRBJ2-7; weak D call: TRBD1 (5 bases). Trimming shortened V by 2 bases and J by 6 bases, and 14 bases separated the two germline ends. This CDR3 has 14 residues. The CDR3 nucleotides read TGTGCCAGCAGTTTATCTGAGGTTCAGGGCGAGCAGTACTTC. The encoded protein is CASSLSEVQGEQYF.

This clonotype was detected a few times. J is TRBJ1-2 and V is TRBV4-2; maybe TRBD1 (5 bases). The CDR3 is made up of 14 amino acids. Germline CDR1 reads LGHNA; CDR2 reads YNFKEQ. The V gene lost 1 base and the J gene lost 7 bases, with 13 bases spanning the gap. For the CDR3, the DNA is TGTGCCAGCAGCCAAGCAGGGACTCCCCTTGGCTACACCTTC. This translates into CASSQAGTPLGYTF.

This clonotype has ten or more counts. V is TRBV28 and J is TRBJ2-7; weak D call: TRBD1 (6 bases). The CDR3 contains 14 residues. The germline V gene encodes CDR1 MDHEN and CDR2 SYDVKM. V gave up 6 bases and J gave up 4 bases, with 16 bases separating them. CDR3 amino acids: CASRATGRGYEQYF. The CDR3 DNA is TGTGCCAGCAGGGCGACAGGAAGGGGGTACGAGCAGTACTTC. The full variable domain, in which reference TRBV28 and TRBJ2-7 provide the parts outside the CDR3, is DVKVTQSSRYLVKRTGEKVFLECVQDMDHENMFWYRQDPGLGLRLIYFSYDVKMKEKGDIPEGYSVSREKKERFSLILESASTNQTSMYLCASRATGRGYEQYFGPGTRLTVT.

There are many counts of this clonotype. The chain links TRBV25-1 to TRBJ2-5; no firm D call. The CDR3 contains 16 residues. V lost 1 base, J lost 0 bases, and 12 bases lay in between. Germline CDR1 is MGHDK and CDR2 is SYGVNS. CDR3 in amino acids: CASSELTASYQETQYF. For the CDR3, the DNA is TGTGCCAGCAGTGAATTAACCGCTTCGTACCAAGAGACCCAGTACTTC. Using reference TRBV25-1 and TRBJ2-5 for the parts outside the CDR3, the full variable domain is EADIYQTPRYLVIGTGKKITLECSQTMGHDKMYWYQQDPGMELHLIHYSYGVNSTEKGDLSSESTVSRIRTEHFPLTLESARPSHTSQYLCASSELTASYQETQYFGPGTRLLVL.

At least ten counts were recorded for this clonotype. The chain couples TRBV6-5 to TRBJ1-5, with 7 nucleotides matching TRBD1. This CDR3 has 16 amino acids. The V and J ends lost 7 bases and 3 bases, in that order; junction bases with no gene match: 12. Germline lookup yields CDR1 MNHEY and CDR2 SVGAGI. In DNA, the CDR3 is TGTGCCAGCAAATCCTCCGAGACAGGGTTCAATCAGCCCCAGCATTTT. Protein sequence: CASKSSETGFNQPQHF.

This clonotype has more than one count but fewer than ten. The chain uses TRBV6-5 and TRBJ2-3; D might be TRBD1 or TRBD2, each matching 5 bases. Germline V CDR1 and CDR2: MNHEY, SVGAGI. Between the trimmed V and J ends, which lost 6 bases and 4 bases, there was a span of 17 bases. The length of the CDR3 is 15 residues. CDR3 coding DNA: TGTGCCAGCAGACCCCCCGGGACGGGGTCAGATACGCAGTATTTT. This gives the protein CASRPPGTGSDTQYF.

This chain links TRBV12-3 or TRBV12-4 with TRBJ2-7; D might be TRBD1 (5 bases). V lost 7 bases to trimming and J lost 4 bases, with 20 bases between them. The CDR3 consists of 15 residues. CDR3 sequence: CASTLDTSFSYEQYF. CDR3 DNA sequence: TGTGCCAGCACCCTGGACACATCATTTTCTTACGAGCAGTACTTC.

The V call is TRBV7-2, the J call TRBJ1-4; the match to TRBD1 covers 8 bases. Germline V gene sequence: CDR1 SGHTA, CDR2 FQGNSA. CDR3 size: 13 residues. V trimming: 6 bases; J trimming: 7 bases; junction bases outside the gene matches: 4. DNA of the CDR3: TGTGCCAGCAGTACAGGGGGAGGTGAAAAACTGTTTTTT. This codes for CASSTGGGEKLFF. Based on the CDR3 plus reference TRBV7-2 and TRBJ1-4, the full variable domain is GAGVSQSPSNKVTEKGKDVELRCDPISGHTALYWYRQSLGQGLEFLIYFQGNSAPDKSGLPSDRFSAERTGGSVSTLTIQRTQQEDSAVYLCASSTGGGEKLFFGSGTQLSVL.

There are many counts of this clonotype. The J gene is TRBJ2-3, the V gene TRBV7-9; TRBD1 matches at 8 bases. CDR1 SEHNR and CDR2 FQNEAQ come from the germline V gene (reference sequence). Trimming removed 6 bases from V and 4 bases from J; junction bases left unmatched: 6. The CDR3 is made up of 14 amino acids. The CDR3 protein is CASSRGQGSDTQYF. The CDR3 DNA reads TGTGCCAGCAGTCGCGGACAGGGTTCAGATACGCAGTATTTT.

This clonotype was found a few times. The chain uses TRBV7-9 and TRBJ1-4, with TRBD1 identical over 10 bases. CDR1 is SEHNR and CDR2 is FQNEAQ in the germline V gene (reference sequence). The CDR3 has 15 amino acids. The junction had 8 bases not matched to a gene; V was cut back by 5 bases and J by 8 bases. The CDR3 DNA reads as TGTGCCAGCAGCCTACTTCCGGGACAGGGGGAAAAACTGTTTTTT. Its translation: CASSLLPGQGEKLFF.

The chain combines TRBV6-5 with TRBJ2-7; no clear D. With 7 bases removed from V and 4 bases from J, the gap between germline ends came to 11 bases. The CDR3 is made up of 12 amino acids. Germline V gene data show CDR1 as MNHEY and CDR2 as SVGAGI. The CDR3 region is CASMGQRYEQYF. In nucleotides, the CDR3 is TGTGCCAGCATGGGTCAGAGGTACGAGCAGTACTTC.

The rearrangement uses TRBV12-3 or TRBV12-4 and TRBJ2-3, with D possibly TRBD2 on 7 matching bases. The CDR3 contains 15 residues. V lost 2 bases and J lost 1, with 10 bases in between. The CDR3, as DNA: TGTGCCAGCAGTTTACGGGGGGCGCGCACAGATACGCAGTATTTT. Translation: CASSLRGARTDTQYF.

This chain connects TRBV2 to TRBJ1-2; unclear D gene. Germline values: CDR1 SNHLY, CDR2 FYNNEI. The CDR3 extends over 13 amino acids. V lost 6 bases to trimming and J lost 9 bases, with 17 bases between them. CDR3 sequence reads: CASSSEAAYSYTF. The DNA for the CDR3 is TGTGCCAGCAGCAGTGAGGCCGCGTATAGCTACACCTTC.

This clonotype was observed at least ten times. The CDR3 loop reads CASSESPGQGPPDTQYF. CDR3 DNA: TGTGCCAGCAGTGAATCTCCGGGGCAGGGCCCCCCAGATACGCAGTATTTT. The chain has TRBV2 and TRBJ2-3, with D possibly being TRBD1 or TRBD2 (5 bases each). CDR3 length: 17 residues. The germline V gene has CDR1 SNHLY and CDR2 FYNNEI. V was shortened by 2 bases and J by 4 bases, with 19 bases between the two germline ends.

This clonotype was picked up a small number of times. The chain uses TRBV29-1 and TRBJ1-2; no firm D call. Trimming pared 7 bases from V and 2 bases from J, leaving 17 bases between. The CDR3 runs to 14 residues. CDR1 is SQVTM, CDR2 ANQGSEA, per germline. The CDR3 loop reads CSANPLGRNYGYTF. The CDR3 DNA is TGCAGCGCGAACCCCCTAGGCAGGAACTATGGCTACACCTTC. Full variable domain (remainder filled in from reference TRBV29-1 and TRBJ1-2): SAVISQKPSRDICQRGTSLTIQCQVDSQVTMMFWYRQQPGQSLTLIATANQGSEATYESGFVIDKFPISRPNLTFSTLTVSNMSPEDSSIYLCSANPLGRNYGYTFGSGTRLTVV.

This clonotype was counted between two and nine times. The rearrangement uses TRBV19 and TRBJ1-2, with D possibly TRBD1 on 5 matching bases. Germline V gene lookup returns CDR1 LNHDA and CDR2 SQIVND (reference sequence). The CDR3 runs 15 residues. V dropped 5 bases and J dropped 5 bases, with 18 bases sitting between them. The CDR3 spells CASSFQPGLSYGYTF. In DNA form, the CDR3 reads TGTGCCAGTAGTTTCCAACCGGGGCTTTCTTATGGCTACACCTTC.

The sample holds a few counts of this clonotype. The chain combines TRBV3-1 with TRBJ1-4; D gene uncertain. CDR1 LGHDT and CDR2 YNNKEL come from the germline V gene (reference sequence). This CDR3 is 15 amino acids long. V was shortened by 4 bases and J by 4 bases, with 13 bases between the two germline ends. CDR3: CASSPKGRINEKLFF. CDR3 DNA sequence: TGTGCCAGCAGCCCTAAGGGCCGGATTAATGAAAAACTGTTTTTT.

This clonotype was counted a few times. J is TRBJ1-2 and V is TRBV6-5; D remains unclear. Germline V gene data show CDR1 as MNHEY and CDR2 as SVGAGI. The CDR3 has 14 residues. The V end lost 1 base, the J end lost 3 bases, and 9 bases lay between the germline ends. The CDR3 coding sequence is TGTGCCAGCAGTTACTGGGCAGAAGACTATGGCTACACCTTC. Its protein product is CASSYWAEDYGYTF.

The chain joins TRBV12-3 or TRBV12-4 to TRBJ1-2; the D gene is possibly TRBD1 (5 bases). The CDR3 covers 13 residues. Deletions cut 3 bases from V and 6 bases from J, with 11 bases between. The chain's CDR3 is CASSFSGINGYTF. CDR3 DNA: TGTGCCAGCAGTTTTTCAGGGATTAATGGCTACACCTTC.

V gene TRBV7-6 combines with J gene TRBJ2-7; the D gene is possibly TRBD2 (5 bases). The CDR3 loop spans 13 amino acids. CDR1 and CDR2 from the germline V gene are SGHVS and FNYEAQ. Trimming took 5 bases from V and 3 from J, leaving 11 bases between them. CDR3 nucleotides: TGTGCCAGCAGCACCGGGGAGTACTACGAGCAGTACTTC. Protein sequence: CASSTGEYYEQYF.

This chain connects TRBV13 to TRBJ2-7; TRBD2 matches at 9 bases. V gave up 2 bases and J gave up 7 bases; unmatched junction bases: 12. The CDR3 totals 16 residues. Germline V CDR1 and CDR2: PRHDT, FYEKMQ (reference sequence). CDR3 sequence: CASSLMAGGPSREQYF. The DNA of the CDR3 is TGTGCCAGCAGCTTAATGGCGGGGGGGCCGTCGAGGGAGCAGTACTTC.

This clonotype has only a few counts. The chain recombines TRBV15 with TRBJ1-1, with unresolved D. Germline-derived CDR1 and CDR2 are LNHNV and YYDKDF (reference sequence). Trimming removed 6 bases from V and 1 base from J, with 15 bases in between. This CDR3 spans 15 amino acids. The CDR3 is CATSSHQTRNTEAFF. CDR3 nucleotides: TGTGCCACCAGTTCGCATCAAACTAGGAACACTGAAGCTTTCTTT.

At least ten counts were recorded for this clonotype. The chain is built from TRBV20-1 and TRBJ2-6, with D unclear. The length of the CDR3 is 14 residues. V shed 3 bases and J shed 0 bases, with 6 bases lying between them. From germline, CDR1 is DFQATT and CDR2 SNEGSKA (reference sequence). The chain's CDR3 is CSARDSSGANVLTF. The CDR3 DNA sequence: TGCAGTGCTAGGGATAGCTCTGGGGCCAACGTCCTGACTTTC.

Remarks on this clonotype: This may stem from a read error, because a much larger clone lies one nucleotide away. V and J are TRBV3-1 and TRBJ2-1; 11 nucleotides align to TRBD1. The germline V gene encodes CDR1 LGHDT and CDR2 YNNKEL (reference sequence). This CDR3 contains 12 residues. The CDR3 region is CTSSPGQGATFF. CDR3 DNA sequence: TGTACCAGCAGCCCAGGACAGGGGGCAACGTTCTTC.

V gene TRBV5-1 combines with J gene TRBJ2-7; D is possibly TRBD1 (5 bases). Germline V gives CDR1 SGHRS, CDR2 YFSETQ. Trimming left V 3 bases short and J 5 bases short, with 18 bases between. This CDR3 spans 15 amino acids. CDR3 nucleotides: TGCGCCAGCAGCTCCGTTCAGGGTCCGGTCAACGAGCAGTACTTC. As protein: CASSSVQGPVNEQYF.

The CDR3 protein is CASSLAGDSYEQYF. CDR3 nucleotides: TGTGCCAGCAGCTTAGCAGGGGACAGCTACGAGCAGTACTTC. J is TRBJ2-7 and V is TRBV7-2; 7 bases line up with TRBD1. The CDR3 spans 14 residues. V lost 0 bases and J lost 3; bases outside the gene matches: 2. Germline values: CDR1 SGHTA, CDR2 FQGNSA.